These 9 T cell receptor beta chains were sequenced from one sample in a study of CD8+ T cells in alopecia areata. Sequencing used cDNA as its template, made by extracting RNA and reverse transcribing it. Using immunoSEQ multiplex PCR, the repertoire was profiled, and TCRdb retains in-frame clones only, with some absent. The sample contains some 120,000 clones, 40% to 55% of which appear only once. Sequenced: NKG2D-low CD8+ T cells sorted from blood. Receptor source: a human donor with alopecia areata.

The chain has TRBV6-1 and TRBJ2-2; D gene unclear. The germline V and J ends were trimmed by 1 base and 3 bases, with 3 bases remaining between them. The CDR3 is made up of 13 amino acids. CDR1 is MNHNS and CDR2 is SASEGT in the germline V gene. The CDR3 DNA is TGTGCCAGCAGTGAAGACCACACCGGGGAGCTGTTTTTT. This sequence encodes CASSEDHTGELFF.

This clone is a singleton in its sample. This sequence joins TRBV29-1 and TRBJ1-1; TRBD1 is a possible D gene (5 bases). CDR3 length equals 12 residues. V lost 5 bases, J lost 11 bases, and 18 bases lay in between. From germline, CDR1 is SQVTM and CDR2 ANQGSEA. CDR3 sequence (DNA): TGCAGCGTTTCCAGGGAAGTGATGGCCGCTTTCTTT. Amino acid sequence: CSVSREVMAAFF.

The V gene is TRBV28, the J gene TRBJ2-7; 8 bases are shared with TRBD1. Per the germline V gene, CDR1 is MDHEN and CDR2 is SYDVKM. The CDR3 has 13 residues. The trim removed 10 bases at V and 0 bases at J, leaving 5 bases unmatched. CDR3 protein: CATRGQYSYEQYF. Here the CDR3 DNA reads TGTGCCACCAGGGGGCAATACTCCTACGAGCAGTACTTC.

J is TRBJ2-6 and V is TRBV30; D uncertain. CDR3 length equals 12 residues. Trimming shortened V by 3 bases and J by 4 bases, and 4 bases separated the two germline ends. In germline, CDR1 is GTSNPN, CDR2 SVGIG (reference sequence). CDR3 amino acids: CAWRAGANVLTF. DNA for the CDR3: TGTGCCTGGAGAGCGGGGGCCAACGTCCTGACTTTC.

The chain couples TRBV29-1 to TRBJ2-2; 12 bases are a match to TRBD2. Looked up from germline, CDR1 is SQVTM and CDR2 is ANQGSEA. This CDR3 spans 16 amino acids. The ends lost 6 bases at V and 2 bases at J; junction bases unmatched: 7. DNA of the CDR3: TGCAGCGTACTCGGACTAGCGGGACCTAACACCGGGGAGCTGTTTTTT. Its protein is CSVLGLAGPNTGELFF.

In its sample, this clone was seen once. The gene calls are TRBV29-1 and TRBJ2-1, with 9 bases fitting TRBD2. Trimming at V came to 3 bases and at J to 8 bases, leaving 14 bases not matched to a gene. Germline CDR1 is SQVTM and CDR2 is ANQGSEA. The CDR3 length is 16 residues. In nucleotides, the CDR3 is TGCAGCGTTGATGGTATTGGAGTAGCGGGAGAGGATGAGCAGTTCTTC. This sequence encodes CSVDGIGVAGEDEQFF.

The gene calls are TRBV29-1 and TRBJ2-5; 9 nucleotides match TRBD1. The CDR3 runs 12 residues. Germline loops: CDR1 SQVTM, CDR2 ANQGSEA. The J segment lost 2 bases and the V segment lost 6 bases, leaving 1 base of the junction unmatched. The CDR3 DNA is TGCAGCGTAGACAGGGGGCAAGAGACCCAGTACTTC. Its protein is CSVDRGQETQYF.

This clone was found once. V gene TRBV29-1 combines with J gene TRBJ2-7; D may be TRBD2 (7 bases). Germline V CDR1 and CDR2: SQVTM, ANQGSEA. This CDR3 has 13 residues. V was cut by 3 bases and J by 4 bases, with 13 bases left in between. CDR3 nucleotides: TGCAGCGTTGATGGGGGGGCCCTTTACGAGCAGTACTTC. This gives the protein CSVDGGALYEQYF.

This clone was picked up a small number of times. In the same sample, other DNA sequences code for this CDR3. The chain couples TRBV29-1 to TRBJ2-7; 11 bases are shared with TRBD2. V was clipped by 6 bases and J by 0 bases; unmatched bases: 4. CDR3 size: 14 residues. Germline CDR1 and CDR2: SQVTM and ANQGSEA. Here the CDR3 reads CSVLGTSGSYEQYF. DNA of the CDR3: TGCAGCGTCCTAGGGACTAGCGGCTCCTACGAGCAGTACTTC.